This TCR beta chain was sequenced during a study of post-analysis software for immune sequencing data. On the study more broadly: The cohort encompassed relapsing-remitting, secondary progressive and progressive-relapsing multiple sclerosis disease courses. Points from the study as a whole: Patients used several TRBV segments, including TRBV5-6, TRBV5-1 and TRBV20-1, more often than controls. Significantly decreased normalized Chao1 diversity was recorded for multiple sclerosis patients relative to controls.

Looked up from germline, CDR1 is SQVTM and CDR2 is ANQGSEA. V lost 2 bases to trimming and J lost 5 bases, with 12 bases between them. This CDR3 region has 13 residues. Unique molecular identifiers featured in each of the TCR beta cDNA libraries. Each sample of roughly 0.85 to 11 million input T cells yielded roughly 500,000 cDNA molecules, so each molecule approximated one T cell. TCRdb re-derived calls from the PCR reads in MiXCR, one entry per CDR3 protein. The sample contains hundreds of thousands of distinct CDR3 sequences, just under 30% of which appear only once. Concerning this clonotype itself: What it recognizes is unknown.

The source of this sequence is a girl aged 10-17 years with multiple sclerosis. The specimen sequenced was blood. The V gene is TRBV29-1, the J gene TRBJ1-1; possibly TRBD1 for D (5 bases). The CDR3 nucleotides read TGCAGCGTTGAAAGTGGCCCAGGGACTGAAGCTTTCTTT. Translation gives CSVESGPGTEAFF.